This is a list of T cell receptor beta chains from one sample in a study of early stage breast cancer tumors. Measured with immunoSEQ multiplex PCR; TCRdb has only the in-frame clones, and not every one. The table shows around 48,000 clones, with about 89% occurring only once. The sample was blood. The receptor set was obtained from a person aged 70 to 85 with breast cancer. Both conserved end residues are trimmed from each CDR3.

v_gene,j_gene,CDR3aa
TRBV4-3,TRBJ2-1,ASSQATSGGAPSYNEQF
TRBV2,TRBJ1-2,ASSERGSGYGYT
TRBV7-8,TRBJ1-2,ASSLDLSGRANFYT
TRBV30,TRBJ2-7,AWSFLTGTSLYEQY
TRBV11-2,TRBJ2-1,ASTGGLSSYNEQF
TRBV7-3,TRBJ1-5,ASSPPGNGNQPQH
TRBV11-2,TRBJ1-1,ASSWGRNTEAF
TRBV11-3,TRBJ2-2,ASSTRGARTGELF
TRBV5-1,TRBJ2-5,ASSLTGIGETQY
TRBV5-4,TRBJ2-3,ASSLDSRSTDTQY
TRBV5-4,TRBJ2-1,ASSAGLDYNEQF
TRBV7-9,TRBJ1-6,ASSLVGDTNSPLH
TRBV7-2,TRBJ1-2,ASSLDARIHGYT
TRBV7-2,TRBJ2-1,ASSLAGVYNEQF
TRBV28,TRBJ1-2,ASRGQGLLRYT
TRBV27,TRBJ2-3,ASSFQRGNTDTQY
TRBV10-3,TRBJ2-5,AISESFERGGQETQY
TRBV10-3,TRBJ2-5,AIREGTGWGHETQY
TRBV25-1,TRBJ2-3,ASSEFRTSVGTQY
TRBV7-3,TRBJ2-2,ASSPSPGTMNTGELF
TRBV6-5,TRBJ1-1,ASSQGHLSLAF
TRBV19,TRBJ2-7,ASSYDSSYEQY
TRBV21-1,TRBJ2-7,ASSKEEDRYLYEQY
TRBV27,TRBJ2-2,ASSLQTLNTGELF
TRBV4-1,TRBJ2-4,ASSQAVRKEDRGDIQY
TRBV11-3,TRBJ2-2,ASSLPGQGNTGELF
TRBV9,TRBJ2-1,ASSARQGRRQF
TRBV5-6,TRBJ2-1,ASSSGAAAAI
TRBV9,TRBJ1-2,ASSVGPGGSYGYT
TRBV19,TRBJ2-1,ASSILAGPYGNEQF
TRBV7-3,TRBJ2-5,ASSPSGDVKTQY
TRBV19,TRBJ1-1,ASSIPAEAF
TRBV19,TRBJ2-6,ASSILLSGANVLT
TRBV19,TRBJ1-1,ASSWGQGTEAF
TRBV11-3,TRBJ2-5,ASSLGGNQETQY
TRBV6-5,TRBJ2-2,ASSSLAGGPAGELF
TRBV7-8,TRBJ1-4,ASSHGQGAANEKLF
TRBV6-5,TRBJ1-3,ATTGQADAGNTIY
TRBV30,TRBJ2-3,AWTEGRVRSTDTQY
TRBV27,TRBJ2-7,ASSFQGTNYEQY
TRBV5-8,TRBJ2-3,ASSYDPRRVRTDTQY